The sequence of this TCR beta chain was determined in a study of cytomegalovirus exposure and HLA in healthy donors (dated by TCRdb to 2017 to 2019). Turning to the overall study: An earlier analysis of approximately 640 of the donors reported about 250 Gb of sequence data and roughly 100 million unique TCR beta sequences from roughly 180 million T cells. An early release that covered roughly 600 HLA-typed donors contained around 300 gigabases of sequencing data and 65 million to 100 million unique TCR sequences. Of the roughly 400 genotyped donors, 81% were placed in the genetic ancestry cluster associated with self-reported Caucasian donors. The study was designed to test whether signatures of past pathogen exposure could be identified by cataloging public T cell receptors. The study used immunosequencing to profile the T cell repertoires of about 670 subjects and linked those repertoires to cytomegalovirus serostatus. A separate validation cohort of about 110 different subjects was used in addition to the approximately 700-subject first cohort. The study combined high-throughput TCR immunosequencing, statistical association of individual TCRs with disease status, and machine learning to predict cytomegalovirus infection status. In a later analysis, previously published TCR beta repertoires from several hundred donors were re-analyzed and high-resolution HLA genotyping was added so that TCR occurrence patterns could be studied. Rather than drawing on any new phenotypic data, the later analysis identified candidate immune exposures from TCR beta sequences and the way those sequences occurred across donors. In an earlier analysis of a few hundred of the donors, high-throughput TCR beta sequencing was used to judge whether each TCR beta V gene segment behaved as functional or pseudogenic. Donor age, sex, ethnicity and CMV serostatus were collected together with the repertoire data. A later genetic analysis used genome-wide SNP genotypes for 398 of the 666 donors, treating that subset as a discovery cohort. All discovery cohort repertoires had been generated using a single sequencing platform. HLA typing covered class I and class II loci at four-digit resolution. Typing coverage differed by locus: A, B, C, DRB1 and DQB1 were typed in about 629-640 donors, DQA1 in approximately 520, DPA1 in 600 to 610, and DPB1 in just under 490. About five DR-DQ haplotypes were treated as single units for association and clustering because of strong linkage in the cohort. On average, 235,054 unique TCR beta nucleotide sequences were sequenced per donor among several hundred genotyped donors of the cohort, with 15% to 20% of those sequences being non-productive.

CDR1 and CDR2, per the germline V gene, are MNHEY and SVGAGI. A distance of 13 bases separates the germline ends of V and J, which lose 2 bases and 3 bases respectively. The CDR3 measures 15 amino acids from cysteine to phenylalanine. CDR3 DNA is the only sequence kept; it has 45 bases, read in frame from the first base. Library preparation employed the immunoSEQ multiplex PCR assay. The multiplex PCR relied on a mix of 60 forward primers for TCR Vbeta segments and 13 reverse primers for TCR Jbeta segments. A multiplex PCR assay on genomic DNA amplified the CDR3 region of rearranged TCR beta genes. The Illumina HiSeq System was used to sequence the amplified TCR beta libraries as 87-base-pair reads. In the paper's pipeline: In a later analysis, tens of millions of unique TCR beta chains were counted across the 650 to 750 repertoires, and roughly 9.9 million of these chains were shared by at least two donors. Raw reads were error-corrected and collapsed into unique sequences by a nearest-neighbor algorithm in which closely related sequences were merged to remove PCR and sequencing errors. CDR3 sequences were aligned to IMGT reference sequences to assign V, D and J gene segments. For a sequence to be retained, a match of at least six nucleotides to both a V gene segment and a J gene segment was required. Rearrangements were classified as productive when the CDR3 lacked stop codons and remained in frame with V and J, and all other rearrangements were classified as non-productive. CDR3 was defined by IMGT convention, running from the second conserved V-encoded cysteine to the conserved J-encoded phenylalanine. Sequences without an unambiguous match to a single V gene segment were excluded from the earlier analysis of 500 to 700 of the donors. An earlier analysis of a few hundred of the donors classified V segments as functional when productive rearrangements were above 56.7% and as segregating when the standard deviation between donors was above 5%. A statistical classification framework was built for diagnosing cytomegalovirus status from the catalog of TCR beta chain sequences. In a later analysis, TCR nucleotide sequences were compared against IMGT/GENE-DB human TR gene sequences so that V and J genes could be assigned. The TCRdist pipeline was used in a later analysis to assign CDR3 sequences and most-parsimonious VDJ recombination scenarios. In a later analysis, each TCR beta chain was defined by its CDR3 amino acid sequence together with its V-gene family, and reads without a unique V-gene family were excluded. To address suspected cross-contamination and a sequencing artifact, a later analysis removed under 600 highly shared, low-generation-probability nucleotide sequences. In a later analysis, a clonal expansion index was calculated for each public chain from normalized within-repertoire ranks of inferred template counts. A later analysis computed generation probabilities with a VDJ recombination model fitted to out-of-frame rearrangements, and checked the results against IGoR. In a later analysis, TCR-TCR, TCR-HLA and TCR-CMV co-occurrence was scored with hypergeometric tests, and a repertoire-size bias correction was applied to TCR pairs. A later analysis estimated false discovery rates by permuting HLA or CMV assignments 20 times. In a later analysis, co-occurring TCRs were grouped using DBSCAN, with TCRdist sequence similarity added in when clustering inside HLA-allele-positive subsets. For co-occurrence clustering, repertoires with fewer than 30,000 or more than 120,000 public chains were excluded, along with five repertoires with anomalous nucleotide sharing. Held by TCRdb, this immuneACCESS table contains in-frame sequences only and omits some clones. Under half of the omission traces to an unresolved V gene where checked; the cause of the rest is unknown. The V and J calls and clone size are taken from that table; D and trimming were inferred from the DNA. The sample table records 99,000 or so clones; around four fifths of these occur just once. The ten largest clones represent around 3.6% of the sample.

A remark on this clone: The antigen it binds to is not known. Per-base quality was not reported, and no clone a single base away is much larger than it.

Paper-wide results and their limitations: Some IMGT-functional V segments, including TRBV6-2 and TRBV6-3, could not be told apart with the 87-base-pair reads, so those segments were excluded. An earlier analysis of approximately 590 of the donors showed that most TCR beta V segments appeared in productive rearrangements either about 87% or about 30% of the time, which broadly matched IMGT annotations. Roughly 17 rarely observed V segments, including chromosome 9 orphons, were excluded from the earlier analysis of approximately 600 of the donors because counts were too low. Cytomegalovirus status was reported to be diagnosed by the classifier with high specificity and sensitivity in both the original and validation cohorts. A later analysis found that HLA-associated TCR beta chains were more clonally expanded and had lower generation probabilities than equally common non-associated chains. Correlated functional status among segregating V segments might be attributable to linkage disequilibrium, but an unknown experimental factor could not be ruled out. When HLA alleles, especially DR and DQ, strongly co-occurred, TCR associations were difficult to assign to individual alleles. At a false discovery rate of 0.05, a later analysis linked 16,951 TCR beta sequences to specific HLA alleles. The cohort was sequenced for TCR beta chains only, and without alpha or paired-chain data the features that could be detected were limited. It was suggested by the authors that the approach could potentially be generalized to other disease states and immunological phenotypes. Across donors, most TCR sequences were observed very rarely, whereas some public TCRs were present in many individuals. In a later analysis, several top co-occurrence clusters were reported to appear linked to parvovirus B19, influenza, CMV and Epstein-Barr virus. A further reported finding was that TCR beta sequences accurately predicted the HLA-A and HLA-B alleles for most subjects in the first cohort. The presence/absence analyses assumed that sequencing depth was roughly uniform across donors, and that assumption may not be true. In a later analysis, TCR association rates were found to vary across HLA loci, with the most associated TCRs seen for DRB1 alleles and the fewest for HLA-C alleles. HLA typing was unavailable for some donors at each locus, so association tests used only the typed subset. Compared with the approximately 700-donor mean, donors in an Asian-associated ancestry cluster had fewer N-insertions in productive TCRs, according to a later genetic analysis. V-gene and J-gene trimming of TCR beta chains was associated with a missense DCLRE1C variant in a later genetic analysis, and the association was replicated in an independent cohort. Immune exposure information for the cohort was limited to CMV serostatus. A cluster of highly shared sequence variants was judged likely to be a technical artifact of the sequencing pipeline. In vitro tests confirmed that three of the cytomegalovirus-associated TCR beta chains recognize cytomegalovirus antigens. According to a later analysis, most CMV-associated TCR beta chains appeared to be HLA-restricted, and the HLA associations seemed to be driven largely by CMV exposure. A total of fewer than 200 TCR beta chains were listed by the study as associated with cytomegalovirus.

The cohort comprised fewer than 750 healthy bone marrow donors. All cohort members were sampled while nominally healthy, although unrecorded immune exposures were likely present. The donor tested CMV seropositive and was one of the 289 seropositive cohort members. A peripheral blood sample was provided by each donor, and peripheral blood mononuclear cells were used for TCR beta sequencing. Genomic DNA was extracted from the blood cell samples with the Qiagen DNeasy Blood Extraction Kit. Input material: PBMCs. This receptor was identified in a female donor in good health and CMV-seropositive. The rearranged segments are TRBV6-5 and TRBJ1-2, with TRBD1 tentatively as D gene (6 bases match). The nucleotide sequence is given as TGTGCCAGCAGTTACGGCCGGGACACCTACTATGGCTACACCTTC. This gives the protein CASSYGRDTYYGYTF.